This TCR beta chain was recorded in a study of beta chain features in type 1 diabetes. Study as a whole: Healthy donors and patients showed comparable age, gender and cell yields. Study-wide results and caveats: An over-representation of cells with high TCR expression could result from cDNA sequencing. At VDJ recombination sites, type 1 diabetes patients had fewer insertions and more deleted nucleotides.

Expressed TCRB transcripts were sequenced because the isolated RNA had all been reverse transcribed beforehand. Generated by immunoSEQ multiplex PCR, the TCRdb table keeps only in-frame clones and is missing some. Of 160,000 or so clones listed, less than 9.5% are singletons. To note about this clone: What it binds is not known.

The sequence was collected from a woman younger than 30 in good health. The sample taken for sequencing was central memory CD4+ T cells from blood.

The CDR3 sequence is CASSPPSGGYQETQYF. The CDR3 DNA reads TGTGCCAGCAGCCCGCCTAGCGGGGGGTACCAAGAGACCCAGTACTTC. V is TRBV7-9 and J is TRBJ2-5, with TRBD2 identical over 11 bases. After removal of 5 bases from V and 0 bases from J, the junction contained 5 bases not matched to a gene. CDR1 and CDR2 from the germline V gene are SEHNR and FQNEAQ (reference sequence). CDR3 length equals 16 residues.